This is a list of T cell receptor beta chains from one sample in a study of blood T cell repertoires in COVID-19. The table came from immunoSEQ multiplex PCR; TCRdb's copy has only in-frame clones and leaves some out. There are some 300,000 clones in the sample; 89% occur only once, and less than 2% lies in the top ten. Input material: peripheral blood. Receptors were obtained from a woman under 40 with COVID-19, enrolled during active disease. Both conserved end residues are part of each CDR3. The D gene is left open where the match is weak. Clone sizes are given selectively: once, few, many, or a class where the clone is expanded.

j_gene,v_gene,d_gene,abundance,len,CDR3nt,CDR3aa
TRBJ1-2,TRBV3-1/TRBV3-2,TRBD1,NA,16,TGTGCCAGCAGCCAAAAGAATCCCGACAGGGACTATGGCTACACCTTC,CASSQKNPDRDYGYTF
TRBJ1-6,TRBV7-2,TRBD1,once,16,TGTGCCAGCAGCCCGTTTGGACAGGGGTATAATTCACCCCTCCACTTT,CASSPFGQGYNSPLHF
TRBJ2-1,TRBV7-2,TRBD2,NA,17,TGTGCCAGCAGCTTGTTTGGCGGGGGTGGGTCCTACAATGAGCAGTTCTTC,CASSLFGGGGSYNEQFF
TRBJ1-4,TRBV5-4,NA,NA,15,TGTGCCAGCAGCTTGGCCGGAGGGAGGAATGAAAAACTGTTTTTT,CASSLAGGRNEKLFF
TRBJ2-3,TRBV4-1,NA,NA,17,TGCGCCAGCAGCCCCCCTGGAGGGGAACGGGACACAGATACGCAGTATTTT,CASSPPGGERDTDTQYF
TRBJ1-3,TRBV7-9,NA,few,12,TGTGCCAGCAGCCCGACAGGAAACACCATATATTTT,CASSPTGNTIYF
TRBJ1-2,TRBV7-2,TRBD1,once,16,TGTGCCAGCAGCAAAGGAGTACGGGACAGGGTCTATGGCTACACCTTC,CASSKGVRDRVYGYTF
TRBJ2-1,TRBV24-1,NA,NA,16,TGTGCCACCAGTGATTTGTCCGGGAGCTCCTACAATGAGCAGTTCTTC,CATSDLSGSSYNEQFF
TRBJ1-2,TRBV20-1,NA,NA,14,TGCAGTGCTAGTGGTGGCAGGGTTAACTATGGCTACACCTTC,CSASGGRVNYGYTF
TRBJ2-3,TRBV5-1,NA,NA,13,TGCGCCAGCAGCTTCTCCTTTGTAGATACGCAGTATTTT,CASSFSFVDTQYF
TRBJ2-1,TRBV2,TRBD1,NA,13,TGTGCCAGCAGTAATGGACAGGGGAATGAGCAGTTCTTC,CASSNGQGNEQFF
TRBJ2-2,TRBV5-1,TRBD1,NA,16,TGCGCCAGCAGTTTCCGACAGGGCGCGAACACCGGGGAGCTGTTTTTT,CASSFRQGANTGELFF
TRBJ1-6,TRBV28,NA,NA,17,TGTGCCAGCAGTCCGCGTTCCTTCGGTCGGAGAAATTCACCCCTCCACTTT,CASSPRSFGRRNSPLHF
TRBJ2-1,TRBV10-1,TRBD2,NA,15,TGCGCCAGCAGTGAGTCTACTAGCGGGGGGCATGAGCAGTTCTTC,CASSESTSGGHEQFF
TRBJ2-5,TRBV7-8,NA,NA,14,TGTGCCAGCAGCCGGGGAGTAGTTCTGGAGACCCAGTACTTC,CASSRGVVLETQYF
TRBJ2-2,TRBV5-4,NA,many,13,TGTGCCAGCAGCTTCGTCCTAACCGGGGAGCTGTTTTTT,CASSFVLTGELFF
TRBJ2-7,TRBV12-3/TRBV12-4,TRBD1,NA,13,TGTGCCAGCAGTTTAGGGACAGGGTGGGAGCAGTACTTC,CASSLGTGWEQYF
TRBJ2-3,TRBV10-1,NA,NA,15,TGCGCCAGCAGTGTGAGTCAGGGCAGCACAGATACGCAGTATTTT,CASSVSQGSTDTQYF
TRBJ1-5,TRBV5-1,NA,NA,14,TGCGCCAGCAGCATGGACACGGGGGAGGGACCCCAGCATTTT,CASSMDTGEGPQHF
TRBJ2-3,TRBV19,TRBD2,NA,20,TGTGCCAGTAGTATAGATCTTTGGACTAGCGGGTCTTCTAGCACAGATACGCAGTATTTT,CASSIDLWTSGSSSTDTQYF
TRBJ1-1,TRBV30,NA,NA,11,TGTGCCTGGAGGAGCAACACTGAAGCTTTCTTT,CAWRSNTEAFF
TRBJ1-1,TRBV19,NA,NA,13,TGTGCCAGTAGTCAGGGAAGGGGCACTGAAGCTTTCTTT,CASSQGRGTEAFF
TRBJ2-5,TRBV5-5,TRBD1,once,15,TGTGCCAGCAGCGGCGGGACAGGGGAGGGCGAGACCCAGTACTTC,CASSGGTGEGETQYF
TRBJ2-1,TRBV5-4,TRBD2,few,16,TGTGCCAGCTCTAGCGGGGGGCCTAGCTCCTACAATGAGCAGTTCTTC,CASSSGGPSSYNEQFF
TRBJ1-1,TRBV2,NA,NA,12,TGTGCCAGCAGTCCCCAGGGCACTGAAGCTTTCTTT,CASSPQGTEAFF
TRBJ1-1,TRBV3-1/TRBV3-2,NA,NA,14,TGTGCCAGCAGCCCAGGGTTCGGGAACACTGAAGCTTTCTTT,CASSPGFGNTEAFF
TRBJ2-5,TRBV2,TRBD1,NA,14,TGTGCCAGCAGTAGGGACAGGACGCAAGAGACCCAGTACTTC,CASSRDRTQETQYF
TRBJ1-4,TRBV11-2,NA,NA,14,TGTGCCAGCAGCCCGGGACTGTCTAATGAAAAACTGTTTTTT,CASSPGLSNEKLFF
TRBJ2-1,TRBV24-1,TRBD2,NA,16,TGTGCCACCAGTGATCCACTAGCGGGGGACTACAATGAGCAGTTCTTC,CATSDPLAGDYNEQFF
TRBJ2-3,TRBV10-3,TRBD2,NA,15,TGTGCCATCAGTGAACCGGGACTAGGCACAGATACGCAGTATTTT,CAISEPGLGTDTQYF
TRBJ2-5,TRBV3-1/TRBV3-2,NA,NA,11,TGTGCCAGCAGCCGGGCAGAGACCCAGTACTTC,CASSRAETQYF
TRBJ1-2,TRBV27,NA,NA,15,TGTGCCACCTACTATCCCGGGCGCCTCAGGGGTGGCTACACCTTC,CATYYPGRLRGGYTF
TRBJ2-6,TRBV15,NA,NA,16,TGTGCCACCAGCAGAGACAGGGCCTCTGGGGCCAACGTCCTGACTTTC,CATSRDRASGANVLTF
TRBJ2-1,TRBV6-2/TRBV6-3,NA,NA,13,TGTGCCAGCAGTTCATCAGTGTACAATGAGCAGTTCTTC,CASSSSVYNEQFF
TRBJ1-5,TRBV30,TRBD1,NA,14,TGTGCCTGGAGTCCGGGACAGCTAGATCAGCCCCAGCATTTT,CAWSPGQLDQPQHF
TRBJ2-6,TRBV2,NA,once,16,TGTGCCAGCACATCACAGGGATTCTCTGGGGCCAACGTCCTGACTTTC,CASTSQGFSGANVLTF
TRBJ2-7,TRBV11-2,TRBD1,NA,13,TGTGCCAGCTCGCCCGGGACAGGCTACGAGCAGTACTTC,CASSPGTGYEQYF
TRBJ1-2,TRBV6-1,TRBD1,NA,15,TGTGCCAGCAGTGAAGCCGGGACAGGGGGTAATGGCTACACCTTC,CASSEAGTGGNGYTF
TRBJ1-3,TRBV27,NA,NA,15,TGTGCCAGCAGTTTAACAGCTTCCCCTGGAAACACCATATATTTT,CASSLTASPGNTIYF
TRBJ2-4,TRBV7-9,NA,NA,12,TGTGCCAGCAGCTTCTTAGAGGATTTTCAGTACTTC,CASSFLEDFQYF
TRBJ1-2,TRBV5-5,NA,once,13,TGTGCCAGCAGCTTGAGAGAGATGGATGGCTACACCTTC,CASSLREMDGYTF
TRBJ1-3,TRBV19,TRBD1,NA,16,TGTGCCAGTAGAACTACAGGGGGCGGCCCTGGAAACACCATATATTTT,CASRTTGGGPGNTIYF
TRBJ2-4,TRBV28,TRBD1,NA,14,TGTGCCAGCAGTTTAAGGCAGGGGGCAAGCATTCAGTACTTC,CASSLRQGASIQYF
TRBJ2-1,TRBV3-1/TRBV3-2,TRBD2,NA,17,TGTGCCAGCACCAGGACTAGCGGGGGCCTGTCCTACAATGAGCAGTTCTTC,CASTRTSGGLSYNEQFF
TRBJ1-2,TRBV6-5,NA,NA,13,TGTGCCAGCGTTCGACAGTCCAGCTATGGCTACACCTTC,CASVRQSSYGYTF
TRBJ1-1,TRBV19,NA,NA,13,TGTGCCAGTAGTATAGCAGGGCCGTCTGAAGCTTTCTTT,CASSIAGPSEAFF
TRBJ2-1,TRBV3-1/TRBV3-2,TRBD2,NA,15,TGTGCCAGCAGGACGACTAGCGGGGCCTACAATGAGCAGTTCTTC,CASRTTSGAYNEQFF
TRBJ1-5,TRBV19,TRBD1,NA,15,TGTGCCAGTAGTCCCGATATGACAGGGCGCCAGCCCCAGCATTTT,CASSPDMTGRQPQHF
TRBJ1-3,TRBV5-1,NA,NA,16,TGCGCCAGCAGCTTGGCCACAGGGTACTCTGGAAACACCATATATTTT,CASSLATGYSGNTIYF
TRBJ2-3,TRBV7-8,NA,NA,14,TGTGCCAGCAGCTTAGAGGCTAGCGCAGATACGCAGTATTTT,CASSLEASADTQYF